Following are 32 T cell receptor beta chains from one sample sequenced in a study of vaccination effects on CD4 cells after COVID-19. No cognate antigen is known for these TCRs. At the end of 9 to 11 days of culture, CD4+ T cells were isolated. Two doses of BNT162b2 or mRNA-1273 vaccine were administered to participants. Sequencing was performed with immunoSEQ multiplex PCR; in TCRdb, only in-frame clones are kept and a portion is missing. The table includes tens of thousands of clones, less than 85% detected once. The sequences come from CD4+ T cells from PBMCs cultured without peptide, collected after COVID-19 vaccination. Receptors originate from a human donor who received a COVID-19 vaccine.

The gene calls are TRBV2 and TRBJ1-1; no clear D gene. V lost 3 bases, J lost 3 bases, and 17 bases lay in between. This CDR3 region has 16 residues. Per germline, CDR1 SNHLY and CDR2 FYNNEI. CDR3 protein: CASSDSIGRRDTEAFF. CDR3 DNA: TGTGCCAGCAGTGACTCTATAGGGAGACGGGACACTGAAGCTTTCTTT. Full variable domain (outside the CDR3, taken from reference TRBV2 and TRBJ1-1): EPEVTQTPSHQVTQMGQEVILRCVPISNHLYFYWYRQILGQKVEFLVSFYNNEISEKSEIFDDQFSVERPDGSNFTLKIRSTKLEDSAMYFCASSDSIGRRDTEAFFGQGTRLTVV.

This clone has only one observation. CDR3 bases: TGTGCCAGCAGCCAATCCGGGACTAGCGGGGGGACCCAGTACTTC. Amino acids: CASSQSGTSGGTQYF. This chain links TRBV3-1 (or the pseudogene TRBV3-2) with TRBJ2-5; 14 nucleotides align to TRBD2. The J segment lost 7 bases and the V segment lost 2 bases, leaving 3 bases of the junction unmatched. The CDR3 runs 15 residues. Looked up from germline, CDR1 is LGHDT and CDR2 is YNNKEL (reference sequence).

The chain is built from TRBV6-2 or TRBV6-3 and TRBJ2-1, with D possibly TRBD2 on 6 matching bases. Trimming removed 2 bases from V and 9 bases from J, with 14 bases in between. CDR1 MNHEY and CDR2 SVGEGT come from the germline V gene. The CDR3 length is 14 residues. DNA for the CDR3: TGTGCCAGCAGTTACACTCGGGGGAACGGTGAGCAGTTCTTC. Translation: CASSYTRGNGEQFF.

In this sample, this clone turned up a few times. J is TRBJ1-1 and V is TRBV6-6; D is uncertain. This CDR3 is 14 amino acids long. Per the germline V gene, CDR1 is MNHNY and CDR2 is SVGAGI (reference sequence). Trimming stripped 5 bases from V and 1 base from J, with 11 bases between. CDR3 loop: CASSPGRWNTEAFF. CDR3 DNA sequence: TGTGCCAGCAGTCCCGGGCGGTGGAACACTGAAGCTTTCTTT.

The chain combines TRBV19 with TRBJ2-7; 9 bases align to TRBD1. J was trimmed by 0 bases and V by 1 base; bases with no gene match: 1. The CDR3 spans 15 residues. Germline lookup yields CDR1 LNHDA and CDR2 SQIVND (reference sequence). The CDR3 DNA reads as TGTGCCAGTAGTATAGGGACAGGGGCCTCCTACGAGCAGTACGTC. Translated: CASSIGTGASYEQYV.

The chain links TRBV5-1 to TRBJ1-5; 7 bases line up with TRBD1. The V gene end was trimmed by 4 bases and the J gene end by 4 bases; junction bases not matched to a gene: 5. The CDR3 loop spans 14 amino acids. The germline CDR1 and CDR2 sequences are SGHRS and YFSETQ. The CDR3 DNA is TGCGCCAGCAGCCAGGGACAGCCGAATCAGCCCCAGCATTTT. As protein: CASSQGQPNQPQHF.

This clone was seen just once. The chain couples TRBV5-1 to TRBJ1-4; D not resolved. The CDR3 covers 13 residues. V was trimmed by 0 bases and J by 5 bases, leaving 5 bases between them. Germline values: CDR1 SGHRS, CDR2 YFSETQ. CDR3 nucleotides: TGCGCCAGCAGCTTGGTCCCGAATGAAAAACTGTTTTTT. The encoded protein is CASSLVPNEKLFF.

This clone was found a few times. The CDR3 region is CASSQQGAIYGYTF. The CDR3 nucleotides read TGTGCCAGCAGCCAACAGGGGGCCATCTATGGCTACACCTTC. The chain employs TRBV14 and TRBJ1-2, with 8 nucleotides matching TRBD1. Germline V gene sequence: CDR1 SGHDN, CDR2 FVKESK. The V segment lost 2 bases and the J segment 4 bases; nucleotides outside the gene matches: 3. The CDR3 extends over 14 amino acids.

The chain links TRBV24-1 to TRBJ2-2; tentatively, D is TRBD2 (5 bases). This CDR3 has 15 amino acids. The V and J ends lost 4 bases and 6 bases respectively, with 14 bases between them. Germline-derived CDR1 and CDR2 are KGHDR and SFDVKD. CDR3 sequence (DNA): TGTGCCACCAGTGAAAGGGCGGGTAGGGCCGGGGAGCTGTTTTTT. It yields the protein CATSERAGRAGELFF.

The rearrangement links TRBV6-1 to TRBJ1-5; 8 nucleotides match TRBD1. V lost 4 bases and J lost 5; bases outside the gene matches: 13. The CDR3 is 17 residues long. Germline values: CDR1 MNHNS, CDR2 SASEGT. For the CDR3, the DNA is TGTGCCAGCAGTGGAAAAGGACAGGGCTTCGGCGATCAGCCCCAGCATTTT. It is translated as CASSGKGQGFGDQPQHF.

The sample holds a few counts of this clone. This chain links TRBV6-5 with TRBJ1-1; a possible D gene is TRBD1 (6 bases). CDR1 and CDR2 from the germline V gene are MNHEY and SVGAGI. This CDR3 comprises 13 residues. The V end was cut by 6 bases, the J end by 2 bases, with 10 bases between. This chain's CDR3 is CASRLQGNTEAFF. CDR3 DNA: TGTGCCAGCAGATTACAGGGAAACACTGAAGCTTTCTTT.

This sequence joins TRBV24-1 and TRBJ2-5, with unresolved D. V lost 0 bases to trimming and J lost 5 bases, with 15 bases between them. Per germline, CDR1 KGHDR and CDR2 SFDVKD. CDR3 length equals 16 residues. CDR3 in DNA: TGTGCCACCAGTGATTTGAAGGATAATGGAATTGAGACCCAGTACTTC. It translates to CATSDLKDNGIETQYF.

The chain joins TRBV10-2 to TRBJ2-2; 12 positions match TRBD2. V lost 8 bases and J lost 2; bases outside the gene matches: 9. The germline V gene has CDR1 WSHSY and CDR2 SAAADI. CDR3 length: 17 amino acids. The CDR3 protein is CASQRLAGGPNTGELFF. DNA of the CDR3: TGCGCCAGCCAAAGGCTAGCGGGGGGGCCAAACACCGGGGAGCTGTTTTTT.

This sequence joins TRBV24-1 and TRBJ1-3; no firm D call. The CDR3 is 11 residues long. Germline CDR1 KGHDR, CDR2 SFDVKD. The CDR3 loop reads CATRPGNTIYF. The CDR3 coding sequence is TGTGCGACTCGGCCTGGAAACACCATATATTTT.

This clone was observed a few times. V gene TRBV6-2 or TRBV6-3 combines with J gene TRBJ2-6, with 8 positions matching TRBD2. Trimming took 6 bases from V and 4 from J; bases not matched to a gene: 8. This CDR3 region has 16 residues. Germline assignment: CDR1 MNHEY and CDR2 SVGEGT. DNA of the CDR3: TGTGCCAGCAGCCAAAACCGACTAGCGGGGGCCAACGTCCTGACTTTC. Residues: CASSQNRLAGANVLTF.

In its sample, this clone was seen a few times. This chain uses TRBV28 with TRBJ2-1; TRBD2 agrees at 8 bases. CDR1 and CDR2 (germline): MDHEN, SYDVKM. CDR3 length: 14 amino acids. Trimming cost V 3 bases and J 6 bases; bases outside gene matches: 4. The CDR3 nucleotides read TGTGCCAGCAGTTTGGGCGGGGGGCCCAATGAGCAGTTCTTC. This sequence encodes CASSLGGGPNEQFF.

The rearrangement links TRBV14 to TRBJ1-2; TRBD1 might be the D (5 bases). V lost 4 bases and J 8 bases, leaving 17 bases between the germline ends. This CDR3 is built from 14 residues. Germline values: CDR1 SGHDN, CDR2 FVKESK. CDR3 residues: CASSPRGGVGGYTF. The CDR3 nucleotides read TGTGCCAGCAGCCCCCGGGGGGGTGTCGGGGGCTACACCTTC.

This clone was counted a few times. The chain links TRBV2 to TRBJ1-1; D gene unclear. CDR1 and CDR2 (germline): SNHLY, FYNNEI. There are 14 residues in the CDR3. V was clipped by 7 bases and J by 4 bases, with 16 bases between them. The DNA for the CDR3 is TGTGCCAGCATCCTGGGGAGGGAGGGCACTGAAGCTTTCTTT. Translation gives CASILGREGTEAFF.

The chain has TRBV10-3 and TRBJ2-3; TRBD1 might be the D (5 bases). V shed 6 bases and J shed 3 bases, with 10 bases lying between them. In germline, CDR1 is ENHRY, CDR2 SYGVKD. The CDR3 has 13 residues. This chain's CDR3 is CAIRPPGTDTQYF. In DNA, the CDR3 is TGTGCCATCAGACCGCCAGGGACAGATACGCAGTATTTT.

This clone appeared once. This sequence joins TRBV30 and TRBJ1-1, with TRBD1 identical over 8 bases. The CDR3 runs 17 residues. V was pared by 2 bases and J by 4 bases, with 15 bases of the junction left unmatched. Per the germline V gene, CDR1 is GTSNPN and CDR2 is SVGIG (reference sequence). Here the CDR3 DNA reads TGTGCCTGGAGTTCAGCCCGGACAGGGATTTGGAGCACTGAAGCTTTCTTT. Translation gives CAWSSARTGIWSTEAFF.

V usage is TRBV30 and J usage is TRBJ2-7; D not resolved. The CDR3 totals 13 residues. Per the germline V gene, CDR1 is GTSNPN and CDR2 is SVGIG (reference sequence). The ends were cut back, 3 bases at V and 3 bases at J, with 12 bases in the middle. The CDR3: CAWSRNLNYEQYV. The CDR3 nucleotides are TGTGCCTGGAGCAGGAACCTTAACTACGAGCAGTACGTC.

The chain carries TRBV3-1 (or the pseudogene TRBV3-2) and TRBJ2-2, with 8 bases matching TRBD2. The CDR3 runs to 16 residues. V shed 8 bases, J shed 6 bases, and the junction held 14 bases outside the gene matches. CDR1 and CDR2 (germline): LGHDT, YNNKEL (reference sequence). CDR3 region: CASLLSGTRRSGELFF. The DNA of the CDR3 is TGTGCCAGCCTATTATCCGGGACTAGACGATCCGGGGAGCTGTTTTTT.

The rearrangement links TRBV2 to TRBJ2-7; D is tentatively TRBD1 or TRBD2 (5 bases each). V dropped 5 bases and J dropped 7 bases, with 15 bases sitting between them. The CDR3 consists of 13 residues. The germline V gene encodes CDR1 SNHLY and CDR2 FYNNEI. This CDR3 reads CASSSDGTSEQYV. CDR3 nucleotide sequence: TGTGCCAGCAGTAGCGACGGGACGAGTGAGCAGTACGTC.

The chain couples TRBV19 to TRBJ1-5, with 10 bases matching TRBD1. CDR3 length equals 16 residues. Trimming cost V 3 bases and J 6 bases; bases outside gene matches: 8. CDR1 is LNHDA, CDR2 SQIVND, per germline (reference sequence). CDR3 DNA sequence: TGTGCCAGTAGTATTCCCGCCGGACAGGGGGGTCAGCCCCAGCATTTT. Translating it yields CASSIPAGQGGQPQHF.

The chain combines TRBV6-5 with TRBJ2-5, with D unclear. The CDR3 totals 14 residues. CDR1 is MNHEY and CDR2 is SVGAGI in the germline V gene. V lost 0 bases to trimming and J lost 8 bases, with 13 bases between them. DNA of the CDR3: TGTGCCAGCAGTTACTCGCGGTCTTCCCCCACCCAGTACTTC. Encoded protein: CASSYSRSSPTQYF.

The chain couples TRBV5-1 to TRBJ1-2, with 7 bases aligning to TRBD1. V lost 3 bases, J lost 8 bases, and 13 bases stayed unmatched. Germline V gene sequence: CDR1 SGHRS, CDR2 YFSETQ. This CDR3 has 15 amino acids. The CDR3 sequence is CASSSGWDSALGYTF. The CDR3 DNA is TGCGCCAGCAGCTCGGGTTGGGACAGTGCCTTGGGCTACACCTTC.

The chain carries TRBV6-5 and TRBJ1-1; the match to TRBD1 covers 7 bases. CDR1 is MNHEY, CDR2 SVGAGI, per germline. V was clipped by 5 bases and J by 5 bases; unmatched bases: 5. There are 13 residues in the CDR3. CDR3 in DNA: TGTGCCAGCAGTCTTCAGGGGGGAACTGAAGCTTTCTTT. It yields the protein CASSLQGGTEAFF.

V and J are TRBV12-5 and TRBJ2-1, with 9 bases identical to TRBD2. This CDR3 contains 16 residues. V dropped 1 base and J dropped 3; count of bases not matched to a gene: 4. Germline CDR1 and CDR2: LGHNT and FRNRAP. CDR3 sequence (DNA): TGTGCTAGTGGTTTGGGACTAGCGGAGCACTACAATGAGCAGTTCTTC. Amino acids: CASGLGLAEHYNEQFF.

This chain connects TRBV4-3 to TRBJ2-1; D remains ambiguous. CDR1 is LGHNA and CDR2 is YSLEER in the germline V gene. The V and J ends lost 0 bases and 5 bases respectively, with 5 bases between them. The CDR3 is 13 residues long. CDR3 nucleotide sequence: TGCGCCAGCAGCCAAGAGGAGCACAATGAGCAGTTCTTC. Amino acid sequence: CASSQEEHNEQFF.

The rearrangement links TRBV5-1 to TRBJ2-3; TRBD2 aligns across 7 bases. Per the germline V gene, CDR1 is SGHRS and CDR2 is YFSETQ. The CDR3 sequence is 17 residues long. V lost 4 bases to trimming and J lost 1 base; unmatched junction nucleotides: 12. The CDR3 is CASSPPAVAGGTDTQYF. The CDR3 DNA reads TGCGCCAGCAGCCCCCCAGCGGTGGCGGGGGGCACAGATACGCAGTATTTT.

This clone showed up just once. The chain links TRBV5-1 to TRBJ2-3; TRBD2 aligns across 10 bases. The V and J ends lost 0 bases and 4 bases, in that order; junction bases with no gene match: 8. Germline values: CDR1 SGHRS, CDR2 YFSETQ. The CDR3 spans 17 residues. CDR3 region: CASSLGPLAGESDTQYF. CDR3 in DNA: TGCGCCAGCAGCTTGGGCCCCCTAGCGGGGGAGTCAGATACGCAGTATTTT.

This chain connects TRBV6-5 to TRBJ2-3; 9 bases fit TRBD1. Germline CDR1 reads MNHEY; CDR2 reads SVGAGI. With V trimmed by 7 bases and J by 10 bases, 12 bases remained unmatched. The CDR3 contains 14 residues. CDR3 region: CASMPGQGFDAQYF. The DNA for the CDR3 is TGTGCCAGCATGCCGGGACAGGGCTTCGATGCGCAGTATTTT.